One and the same sample provided the 26 T cell receptor beta chains below, sequenced in a study of molecular identifiers for immune sequencing clone quantification. TCRdb reprocessed the PCR reads via MiXCR and lists one record per CDR3 protein. The repertoire holds around 480,000 distinct CDR3 sequences, over 20% seen once, with about 0.8% in the top ten. Sequenced sample: naive CD8+ T cells from blood, with Jurkat cell RNA spiked in. Subset specified: FACS-sorted CD8+CD4-CCR7+CD45RA+ naive T cells. These receptors were obtained from a human donor in good health. Some libraries in this study had Jurkat cell RNA spiked in.

With regard to this clonotype: A read error may produce the germline difference seen at one junction end. V usage is TRBV28 and J usage is TRBJ2-5; TRBD2 aligns across 15 bases. Germline V gene sequence: CDR1 MDHEN, CDR2 SYDVKM. This CDR3 spans 16 amino acids. The CDR3 DNA reads as TGTGCCAGCAGTACAAGGACTAGCGGGAGGGTAGAGGCCCAGTACTTC. This encodes CASSTRTSGRVEAQYF.

This rearrangement joins TRBV19 to TRBJ2-3, with a possible D match to TRBD2 (6 bases). CDR1 and CDR2 (germline): LNHDA, SQIVND (reference sequence). This CDR3 is 14 amino acids long. Trimming pared 3 bases from V and 8 bases from J, leaving 15 bases between. CDR3 sequence reads: CASSILDSGRTQYF. The CDR3 DNA is TGTGCCAGTAGTATTTTGGATAGCGGACGTACGCAGTATTTT.

Notes on this clonotype: A much larger clone is a single base away; this may be a read error. This rearrangement joins TRBV7-9 to TRBJ2-5; D may be TRBD2 (6 bases). In germline, CDR1 is SEHNR, CDR2 FQNEAQ (reference sequence). The V end lost 11 bases, the J end lost 4 bases, and 14 bases lay between the germline ends. This CDR3 is built from 12 residues. This chain's CDR3 is CAARDLRETQYF. The CDR3 DNA follows: TGTGCCGCGCGGGACTTGAGAGAGACCCAGTACTTC.

In its sample, this clonotype was seen a few times. This sequence joins TRBV4-1 and TRBJ2-7, with TRBD2 matching 7 bases. Germline lookup yields CDR1 MGHRA and CDR2 YSYEKL. The junction had 5 bases not matched to a gene; V was cut back by 1 base and J by 2 bases. The CDR3 loop spans 15 amino acids. CDR3 in DNA: TGCGCCAGCAGCCAAGGCCACGCGGGGGCCTACGAGCAGTACTTC. Translating gives CASSQGHAGAYEQYF.

As for this clonotype: This may come from a read error, since a much larger clone is one base off. The rearrangement joins TRBV4-2 to TRBJ2-7; D gene uncertain. Germline V gene sequence: CDR1 LGHNA, CDR2 YNFKEQ. The CDR3 extends over 13 amino acids. The V gene lost 0 bases and the J gene lost 3 bases, with 6 bases spanning the gap. The CDR3 region is CASSQDTYYEQYF. For the CDR3, the DNA is TGTGCCAGCAGCCAAGATACCTACTACGAGCAGTACTTC.

Notes on this clonotype: This likely comes from a read error, as the CDR3 has no conserved phenylalanine or tryptophan at its end. The V gene is TRBV4-3, the J gene TRBJ2-6; no clear D gene. CDR1 and CDR2 (germline): LGHNA, YSLEER. CDR3 length: 20 residues. Trimming took off 3 bases at V and 0 bases at J, with 21 bases between the two ends. The CDR3 nucleotides are TGCGCCAGCAGCCATGCCCCTGTCGCGAGACGCCCCTCTGGGGCCAACGTCCTGACTTGC. Translated: CASSHAPVARRPSGANVLTC.

This clonotype showed up many times. CDR3 nucleotide sequence: TGTGCCAGCAGGGACGAACCAGATACGCAGTATTTT. Residues: CASRDEPDTQYF. The rearrangement joins TRBV2 to TRBJ2-3; D remains unclear. V was trimmed by 6 bases and J by 4 bases, leaving 8 bases between them. Germline V CDR1 and CDR2: SNHLY, FYNNEI. CDR3 length equals 12 residues. The entire variable domain, with the rest obtained from reference TRBV2 and TRBJ2-3, is as follows: EPEVTQTPSHQVTQMGQEVILRCVPISNHLYFYWYRQILGQKVEFLVSFYNNEISEKSEIFDDQFSVERPDGSNFTLKIRSTKLEDSAMYFCASRDEPDTQYFGPGTRLTVL.

This clonotype was recorded at least ten times. The V and J genes are TRBV27 and TRBJ2-7; weak D call: TRBD1 (6 bases). CDR1 and CDR2 (germline): MNHEY, SMNVEV (reference sequence). The CDR3 covers 15 residues. Trimming stripped 4 bases from V and 6 bases from J, with 19 bases between. CDR3 amino acids: CASSSQTGFGREQYF. Written as DNA, the CDR3 is TGTGCCAGCAGTTCCCAGACAGGTTTTGGGCGCGAGCAGTACTTC.

The genes are TRBV27 and TRBJ2-7; D remains ambiguous. With 2 bases removed from V and 0 bases from J, the gap between germline ends came to 8 bases. This CDR3 has 14 amino acids. Germline CDR1 MNHEY, CDR2 SMNVEV (reference sequence). CDR3: CASSLLGNSYEQYF. CDR3 nucleotide sequence: TGTGCCAGCAGTTTACTGGGGAACTCCTACGAGCAGTACTTC.

As to this clonotype: A read error may explain this, as a much larger clone is one base away. The gene calls are TRBV5-6 and TRBJ2-7; either TRBD1 or TRBD2 may fit D (5 bases each). V dropped 3 bases and J dropped 0 bases, with 10 bases sitting between them. This CDR3 has 14 residues. From germline, CDR1 is SGHDT and CDR2 YYEEEE. The CDR3 DNA reads as TGTGCCAGCAGCTCCTGGGACGACTCCTACGAGCAGTACTTC. Its protein is CASSSWDDSYEQYF.

A few counts support this clonotype. The rearrangement links TRBV6-5 to TRBJ2-7; no definite D call. The V gene's germline CDR1 is MNHEY and CDR2 SVGAGI. V shed 0 bases and J shed 2 bases, with 8 bases lying between them. The CDR3 totals 14 residues. CDR3 sequence (DNA): TGTGCCAGCAGTTACTCTTTTGGAGCCTACGAGCAGTACTTC. This sequence encodes CASSYSFGAYEQYF.

As regards this clonotype: A read error is likely, as this CDR3 ends without the conserved phenylalanine or tryptophan. This chain links TRBV27 with TRBJ2-5, with D uncertain. The germline V gene has CDR1 MNHEY and CDR2 SMNVEV (reference sequence). The CDR3 runs 13 residues. Deletions cut 4 bases from V and 1 base from J, with 7 bases between. The CDR3 loop is CASSWSSQETQYL. The CDR3 nucleotides read TGTGCCAGCAGTTGGTCCAGCCAAGAGACCCAGTACTTG.

This clonotype has a count of ten or more. The rearrangement joins TRBV7-6 to TRBJ2-3, with unresolved D. Germline CDR1 SGHVS, CDR2 FNYEAQ. Trimming cost V 1 base and J 0 bases, with 11 bases left between them. The CDR3 spans 16 residues. The CDR3 DNA reads as TGTGCCAGCAGCTTAGGGACGATTTCGAGCACAGATACGCAGTATTTT. Protein product: CASSLGTISSTDTQYF.

This clonotype was seen at least ten times. CDR3 region: CSVEYDSTDTQYF. The DNA for the CDR3 is TGCAGCGTTGAGTATGACAGCACAGATACGCAGTATTTT. This chain joins TRBV29-1 and TRBJ2-3; unclear D gene. Germline V gives CDR1 SQVTM, CDR2 ANQGSEA. V was trimmed by 3 bases and J by 0 bases, leaving 7 bases between them. The CDR3 has 13 amino acids.

This clonotype was seen a few times. J is TRBJ2-1 and V is TRBV6-2 or TRBV6-3; 11 bases map to TRBD2. Germline V gene data show CDR1 as MNHEY and CDR2 as SVGEGT. V shed 0 bases and J 3 bases; nucleotides not matched to a gene: 1. The CDR3 extends over 16 amino acids. In nucleotides, the CDR3 is TGTGCCAGCAGTTACTCGACTAGCGGGGTCTACAATGAGCAGTTCTTC. Amino acid sequence: CASSYSTSGVYNEQFF.

The rearrangement joins TRBV4-1 to TRBJ2-5, with D perhaps given as TRBD1 or TRBD2 (5 bases each). CDR1 MGHRA and CDR2 YSYEKL come from the germline V gene. The CDR3 spans 14 residues. With 0 bases removed from V and 2 bases from J, the gap between germline ends came to 7 bases. CDR3 protein: CASSQEGEQETQYF. DNA of the CDR3: TGCGCCAGCAGCCAAGAGGGGGAACAAGAGACCCAGTACTTC.

This clonotype was seen a few times. V is TRBV28 and J is TRBJ2-1; the D gene is possibly TRBD2 (7 bases). CDR3 size: 13 residues. The germline V gene has CDR1 MDHEN and CDR2 SYDVKM. V lost 7 bases and J lost 9, with 16 bases in between. CDR3 nucleotide sequence: TGTGCCAGCACCTGGGGGGGCGAGAGTGAGCAGTTCTTC. This encodes CASTWGGESEQFF.

A note on this clonotype: Compared with germline, one end of the junction differs, possibly owing to a read error. The V call is TRBV6-2 or TRBV6-3, the J call TRBJ2-1, with D perhaps matching TRBD2 (6 bases). The germline V gene has CDR1 MNHEY and CDR2 SVGEGT. CDR3 length equals 20 residues. CDR3 nucleotides: TGTGCCAGCAGTTACTCGGCGCGGACTACCCAGAGGAGCTCCTACAATGAGCCGTTCTTC. This codes for CASSYSARTTQRSSYNEPFF.

This clonotype was picked up a small number of times. The chain links TRBV12-3 or TRBV12-4 to TRBJ2-7; no clear D. CDR3 length: 15 residues. Trimming shortened V by 6 bases and J by 3 bases, and 18 bases separated the two germline ends. This CDR3 reads CASSPFGLGFYEQYF. DNA for the CDR3: TGTGCCAGCAGCCCATTTGGCCTAGGGTTCTACGAGCAGTACTTC.

This clonotype has just a few counts. The rearrangement uses TRBV7-9 and TRBJ2-1; tentative D call: TRBD1 (5 bases). The germline gives CDR1 SEHNR, CDR2 FQNEAQ (reference sequence). The CDR3 runs 13 residues. V was pared by 6 bases and J by 9 bases, with 15 bases between. The CDR3 coding sequence is TGTGCCAGCAGTCAGGGATCATTCTTTGAGCAGTTCTTC. Its translation is CASSQGSFFEQFF.

As to this clonotype: Given a much more abundant clone one base away, this may be a read error. The CDR3 loop reads CAISELGTTASGTEAFF. The CDR3 DNA sequence: TGTGCCATCAGTGAGCTAGGGACAACTGCATCGGGAACTGAAGCTTTCTTT. The V call is TRBV10-3, the J call TRBJ1-1, with a tentative D call TRBD1 (6 bases). V was clipped by 2 bases and J by 5 bases, with 21 bases between them. This CDR3 has 17 residues. Germline lookup yields CDR1 ENHRY and CDR2 SYGVKD.

This clonotype was observed many times. The CDR3 is CASSYRDVSGANVLTF. The CDR3 bases are TGTGCCAGCAGTTATCGAGATGTCTCTGGGGCCAACGTCCTGACTTTC. The chain recombines TRBV12-3 or TRBV12-4 with TRBJ2-6; D remains ambiguous. Trimming removed 4 bases at V and 0 bases at J, with 10 bases between. This CDR3 comprises 16 residues.

This clonotype was recorded many times. This sequence joins TRBV14 and TRBJ2-2; no clear D. The CDR3 consists of 18 residues. Germline CDR1 and CDR2: SGHDN and FVKESK. The V end lost 0 bases, the J end lost 1 base, and 15 bases lay between the germline ends. Here the CDR3 DNA reads TGTGCCAGCAGCCAAGATAGAGGTAGAACGGTGAACACCGGGGAGCTGTTTTTT. Protein: CASSQDRGRTVNTGELFF. Using reference TRBV14 and TRBJ2-2 for the parts outside the CDR3, the full variable domain is EAGVTQFPSHSVIEKGQTVTLRCDPISGHDNLYWYRRVMGKEIKFLLHFVKESKQDESGMPNNRFLAERTGGTYSTLKVQPAELEDSGVYFCASSQDRGRTVNTGELFFGEGSRLTVL.

The rearrangement links TRBV6-2 or TRBV6-3 to TRBJ2-3; D possibly uses TRBD1 or TRBD2 (5 bases each). V was shortened by 4 bases and J by 2 bases, with 19 bases between the two germline ends. The CDR3 is 17 residues long. CDR1 and CDR2 (germline): MNHEY, SVGEGT. The CDR3: CASSFLMGPQITDTQYF. The CDR3 DNA reads TGTGCCAGCAGTTTCCTTATGGGACCCCAGATCACAGATACGCAGTATTTT.

DNA for the CDR3: TGTGCCAGCAGCTTAGGGACAGGGAATTCCGGGGAGCTGTTTTTT. Residues: CASSLGTGNSGELFF. The chain couples TRBV7-8 to TRBJ2-2; TRBD1 matches at 8 bases. Germline V lookup: CDR1 SGHVS, CDR2 FQNEAQ. V shed 1 base and J 6 bases; nucleotides not matched to a gene: 4. This CDR3 has 15 amino acids.

Regarding this clonotype: A much larger clone lies a single base off, so this may be a read error. The chain recombines TRBV7-2 with TRBJ2-3; no clear D gene. Germline V gene data show CDR1 as SGHTA and CDR2 as FQGNSA. The CDR3 has 14 residues. CDR3 region: CASSLDAATDTRYF. CDR3 nucleotide sequence: TGTGCCAGCAGCTTAGACGCCGCCACAGATACGCGGTATTTT.